A selection of T cell receptor beta chains follows, all from one sample in a study of blood T cell repertoires in COVID-19. This table comes from immunoSEQ multiplex PCR, and its TCRdb copy is limited to in-frame clones, with some not included. Among more than 50,000 clones listed, more than 80% were seen once. The sample consisted of peripheral blood. Every receptor here comes from a human donor with active COVID-19. The donor label of this sample is uncertain. Each CDR3 is given with its conserved first and last residue. Fields, in order: J gene, D gene, V gene, clone size, CDR3 protein, CDR3 DNA. A D gene is named only where the DNA matches it firmly. Expanded clones are given a class, and other clones once, few, many or no size at all.

J gene: TRBJ1-6
D gene: -
V gene: TRBV9
clone size: -
CDR3 protein: CASSVEARVGTGSPLHF
CDR3 DNA: TGTGCCAGCAGCGTAGAAGCCAGGGTGGGAACGGGTTCACCCCTCCACTTT

J gene: TRBJ2-7
D gene: TRBD2
V gene: TRBV7-6
clone size: few
CDR3 protein: CASSPDPGGSYEQYF
CDR3 DNA: TGTGCCAGCAGCCCTGACCCGGGGGGCTCCTACGAGCAGTACTTC

J gene: TRBJ2-5
D gene: TRBD1
V gene: TRBV11-2
clone size: -
CDR3 protein: CASSSDFGTGKETQYF
CDR3 DNA: TGTGCCAGCAGCTCTGACTTCGGGACAGGGAAAGAGACCCAGTACTTC

J gene: TRBJ1-4
D gene: TRBD1
V gene: TRBV4-2
clone size: -
CDR3 protein: CASSQDPGGGREKLFF
CDR3 DNA: TGTGCCAGCAGCCAAGATCCAGGGGGCGGACGTGAAAAACTGTTTTTT

J gene: TRBJ2-5
D gene: TRBD1
V gene: TRBV4-3
clone size: -
CDR3 protein: CASSQVRTGRMETQYF
CDR3 DNA: TGCGCCAGCAGCCAAGTCCGGACAGGGAGGATGGAGACCCAGTACTTC

J gene: TRBJ2-1
D gene: -
V gene: TRBV9
clone size: once
CDR3 protein: CASSVDVGSNNEQFF
CDR3 DNA: TGTGCCAGCAGCGTAGATGTGGGCTCAAACAATGAGCAGTTCTTC

J gene: TRBJ1-4
D gene: -
V gene: TRBV5-6
clone size: -
CDR3 protein: CASTSGGAIEKLFF
CDR3 DNA: TGTGCCAGCACCTCTGGTGGGGCTATAGAAAAACTGTTTTTT

J gene: TRBJ1-4
D gene: -
V gene: TRBV30
clone size: -
CDR3 protein: CAWSAGPTNEKLFF
CDR3 DNA: TGTGCCTGGAGCGCGGGGCCAACTAATGAAAAACTGTTTTTT

J gene: TRBJ2-2
D gene: -
V gene: TRBV9
clone size: -
CDR3 protein: CASSVAPGGPANTGELFF
CDR3 DNA: TGTGCCAGCAGCGTAGCCCCTGGAGGGCCAGCGAACACCGGGGAGCTGTTTTTT

J gene: TRBJ2-1
D gene: -
V gene: TRBV11-2
clone size: -
CDR3 protein: CASSSKSRTRNFDEQFF
CDR3 DNA: TGTGCCAGCAGCTCCAAGTCCCGAACTAGAAATTTCGATGAGCAGTTCTTC

J gene: TRBJ1-4
D gene: -
V gene: TRBV18
clone size: -
CDR3 protein: CASSPEYNEKLFF
CDR3 DNA: TGTGCCAGCTCACCAGAGTATAATGAAAAACTGTTTTTT

J gene: TRBJ1-1
D gene: -
V gene: TRBV18
clone size: -
CDR3 protein: CASSPKNTEAFF
CDR3 DNA: TGTGCCAGCTCACCCAAGAACACTGAAGCTTTCTTT

J gene: TRBJ2-3
D gene: -
V gene: TRBV5-1
clone size: once
CDR3 protein: CASSSRQDITDTQYF
CDR3 DNA: TGCGCCAGCAGCTCCCGACAGGACATCACAGATACGCAGTATTTT

J gene: TRBJ2-2
D gene: -
V gene: TRBV2
clone size: -
CDR3 protein: CASSVQGGTGELFF
CDR3 DNA: TGTGCCAGCAGTGTCCAGGGGGGCACCGGGGAGCTGTTTTTT

J gene: TRBJ2-5
D gene: -
V gene: TRBV12-3/TRBV12-4
clone size: -
CDR3 protein: CASSLGLAPYF
CDR3 DNA: TGTGCCAGCAGTTTAGGACTCGCCCCGTACTTC

J gene: TRBJ1-1
D gene: -
V gene: TRBV6-5
clone size: -
CDR3 protein: CATSRSVGFSEAFF
CDR3 DNA: TGTGCCACCTCGCGCTCCGTGGGCTTCTCTGAAGCTTTCTTT

J gene: TRBJ1-5
D gene: TRBD1
V gene: TRBV28
clone size: -
CDR3 protein: CASSAGTAGSQPQHF
CDR3 DNA: TGTGCCAGCAGTGCCGGGACAGCTGGGAGCCAGCCCCAGCATTTT

J gene: TRBJ2-3
D gene: TRBD2
V gene: TRBV19
clone size: -
CDR3 protein: CASSGTSGPTDTQYF
CDR3 DNA: TGTGCCAGCTCCGGGACTAGCGGCCCCACAGATACGCAGTATTTT

J gene: TRBJ2-5
D gene: -
V gene: TRBV9
clone size: -
CDR3 protein: CASSLGLQETQYF
CDR3 DNA: TGTGCCAGCAGCTTAGGACTGCAAGAGACCCAGTACTTC

J gene: TRBJ2-2
D gene: TRBD2
V gene: TRBV11-1
clone size: -
CDR3 protein: CASSLPGGAGELFF
CDR3 DNA: TGTGCCAGCAGCCTCCCCGGGGGGGCCGGGGAGCTGTTTTTT

J gene: TRBJ1-1
D gene: -
V gene: TRBV6-5
clone size: -
CDR3 protein: CASILTSTEAFF
CDR3 DNA: TGTGCCAGCATACTCACGAGCACTGAAGCTTTCTTT

J gene: TRBJ1-1
D gene: -
V gene: TRBV15
clone size: -
CDR3 protein: CATSRDGAPNTEAFF
CDR3 DNA: TGTGCCACCAGCAGAGATGGGGCCCCGAACACTGAAGCTTTCTTT

J gene: TRBJ1-5
D gene: -
V gene: TRBV24-1
clone size: -
CDR3 protein: CATSDGDQPQHF
CDR3 DNA: TGTGCCACCAGTGACGGGGATCAGCCCCAGCATTTT

J gene: TRBJ1-6
D gene: -
V gene: TRBV19
clone size: -
CDR3 protein: CASARGHPVSYNSPLHF
CDR3 DNA: TGTGCCAGCGCTAGGGGCCATCCGGTCTCCTATAATTCACCCCTCCACTTT

J gene: TRBJ2-5
D gene: TRBD2
V gene: TRBV6-5
clone size: -
CDR3 protein: CASTSGRPPQETQYF
CDR3 DNA: TGTGCCAGCACTAGCGGGCGGCCTCCCCAAGAGACCCAGTACTTC

J gene: TRBJ2-5
D gene: TRBD1
V gene: TRBV6-5
clone size: -
CDR3 protein: CASGQGAWETQYF
CDR3 DNA: TGTGCCAGCGGACAGGGGGCTTGGGAGACCCAGTACTTC

J gene: TRBJ2-2
D gene: -
V gene: TRBV7-8
clone size: -
CDR3 protein: CASSHGQNTGELFF
CDR3 DNA: TGTGCCAGCAGCCATGGACAGAACACCGGGGAGCTGTTTTTT

J gene: TRBJ1-1
D gene: -
V gene: TRBV7-8
clone size: -
CDR3 protein: CASSTTMGGTEAFF
CDR3 DNA: TGTGCCAGCAGCACTACAATGGGGGGCACTGAAGCTTTCTTT

J gene: TRBJ1-3
D gene: TRBD1
V gene: TRBV7-9
clone size: once
CDR3 protein: CASSFRDSQNTIYF
CDR3 DNA: TGTGCCAGCAGCTTCCGGGACAGTCAAAACACCATATATTTT

J gene: TRBJ2-1
D gene: -
V gene: TRBV28
clone size: -
CDR3 protein: CASSLLGVDEQFF
CDR3 DNA: TGTGCCAGCAGTCTACTCGGGGTGGATGAGCAGTTCTTC

J gene: TRBJ1-2
D gene: -
V gene: TRBV5-6
clone size: -
CDR3 protein: CASRSQGSGYTF
CDR3 DNA: TGTGCCAGCAGATCACAGGGTTCCGGCTACACCTTC

J gene: TRBJ1-5
D gene: -
V gene: TRBV6-1
clone size: -
CDR3 protein: CASSDHPGLYSNQPQHF
CDR3 DNA: TGTGCCAGCAGTGATCATCCAGGCCTTTATAGCAATCAGCCCCAGCATTTT

J gene: TRBJ1-6
D gene: -
V gene: TRBV3-1/TRBV3-2
clone size: -
CDR3 protein: CASSQGGGSYNSPLHF
CDR3 DNA: TGTGCCAGCAGCCAAGGCGGGGGTTCCTATAATTCACCCCTCCACTTT

J gene: TRBJ2-1
D gene: -
V gene: TRBV11-2
clone size: -
CDR3 protein: CASSLRLDNEQFF
CDR3 DNA: TGTGCCAGCAGCCTCCGACTAGACAATGAGCAGTTCTTC

J gene: TRBJ2-2
D gene: -
V gene: TRBV7-8
clone size: -
CDR3 protein: CASSPQGAHTGELFF
CDR3 DNA: TGTGCCAGCAGCCCCCAAGGGGCTCACACCGGGGAGCTGTTTTTT

J gene: TRBJ1-5
D gene: TRBD1
V gene: TRBV15
clone size: -
CDR3 protein: CATSRVRPGQGGQPQHF
CDR3 DNA: TGTGCCACCAGCAGAGTCCGCCCGGGACAGGGCGGCCAGCCCCAGCATTTT

J gene: TRBJ2-2
D gene: TRBD2
V gene: TRBV7-2
clone size: -
CDR3 protein: CASSSGLPLITGELFF
CDR3 DNA: TGTGCCAGCAGCTCGGGACTACCCTTGATCACCGGGGAGCTGTTTTTT

J gene: TRBJ1-3
D gene: -
V gene: TRBV11-2
clone size: -
CDR3 protein: CASSPGGYTIYF
CDR3 DNA: TGTGCCAGCAGCCCGGGGGGTTACACCATATATTTT

J gene: TRBJ2-6
D gene: -
V gene: TRBV9
clone size: -
CDR3 protein: CASSVASGNGANVLTF
CDR3 DNA: TGTGCCAGCAGCGTAGCCTCAGGGAACGGGGCCAACGTCCTGACTTTC

J gene: TRBJ2-4
D gene: -
V gene: TRBV6-5
clone size: -
CDR3 protein: CASSPGGPEYF
CDR3 DNA: TGTGCCAGCAGCCCAGGAGGACCTGAGTACTTC

J gene: TRBJ2-1
D gene: -
V gene: TRBV18
clone size: -
CDR3 protein: CASSPQRQSYNEQFF
CDR3 DNA: TGTGCCAGCTCACCACAGAGACAGAGCTACAATGAGCAGTTCTTC

J gene: TRBJ2-2
D gene: -
V gene: TRBV5-6
clone size: -
CDR3 protein: CASSLERTGELFF
CDR3 DNA: TGTGCCAGCAGCTTGGAGCGGACCGGGGAGCTGTTTTTT

J gene: TRBJ1-3
D gene: TRBD1
V gene: TRBV5-4
clone size: -
CDR3 protein: CASSRGTVLSGNTIYF
CDR3 DNA: TGTGCCAGCAGCCGAGGGACAGTCCTCTCTGGAAACACCATATATTTT

J gene: TRBJ1-6
D gene: -
V gene: TRBV19
clone size: -
CDR3 protein: CASSIPAGGARNSPLHF
CDR3 DNA: TGTGCCAGTAGTATCCCCGCGGGGGGGGCGCGAAATTCACCCCTCCACTTT

J gene: TRBJ1-5
D gene: -
V gene: TRBV5-1
clone size: -
CDR3 protein: CASSLGGHQPQHF
CDR3 DNA: TGCGCCAGCAGCTTGGGAGGGCATCAGCCCCAGCATTTT

J gene: TRBJ2-7
D gene: TRBD2
V gene: TRBV6-5
clone size: -
CDR3 protein: CASMRGGDEQYF
CDR3 DNA: TGTGCCAGCATGAGGGGAGGGGACGAGCAGTACTTC

J gene: TRBJ2-5
D gene: -
V gene: TRBV5-1
clone size: -
CDR3 protein: CASTFGGEETQYF
CDR3 DNA: TGCGCCAGCACCTTCGGGGGAGAGGAGACCCAGTACTTC

J gene: TRBJ2-3
D gene: TRBD2
V gene: TRBV4-1
clone size: -
CDR3 protein: CASSQSVAGGTDTQYF
CDR3 DNA: TGCGCCAGCAGCCAATCGGTAGCGGGGGGAACAGATACGCAGTATTTT

J gene: TRBJ2-3
D gene: -
V gene: TRBV18
clone size: -
CDR3 protein: CASSPTGMDTQYF
CDR3 DNA: TGTGCCAGCTCACCTACAGGAATGGATACGCAGTATTTT

J gene: TRBJ1-6
D gene: -
V gene: TRBV5-8
clone size: few
CDR3 protein: CASRPGEGALHF
CDR3 DNA: TGTGCCAGCAGACCCGGGGAGGGGGCCCTCCACTTT

J gene: TRBJ2-3
D gene: TRBD2
V gene: TRBV18
clone size: -
CDR3 protein: CASSPLSGRVLDTQYF
CDR3 DNA: TGTGCCAGCTCACCACTTTCAGGGAGGGTGCTGGATACGCAGTATTTT

J gene: TRBJ1-4
D gene: TRBD1
V gene: TRBV2
clone size: -
CDR3 protein: CASRAQGVGEKLFF
CDR3 DNA: TGTGCCAGCAGGGCTCAGGGGGTTGGCGAAAAACTGTTTTTT

J gene: TRBJ1-1
D gene: -
V gene: TRBV2
clone size: -
CDR3 protein: CASSAYLAAGAFF
CDR3 DNA: TGTGCCAGCAGTGCCTATCTCGCCGCCGGGGCTTTCTTT

J gene: TRBJ2-7
D gene: TRBD2
V gene: TRBV5-1
clone size: -
CDR3 protein: CASRGGLAGGEQYF
CDR3 DNA: TGCGCCAGCAGAGGGGGGCTAGCGGGAGGCGAGCAGTACTTC

J gene: TRBJ2-7
D gene: TRBD1
V gene: TRBV19
clone size: -
CDR3 protein: CASSPTGQGSYEQYF
CDR3 DNA: TGTGCCAGTAGTCCTACGGGACAGGGTTCCTACGAGCAGTACTTC